The TCR beta chain under discussion was sequenced for a study of patients and donors after allogeneic stem cell transplantation. MiXCR, run by TCRdb on the RT-PCR reads, gives a single entry per CDR3 protein. The sample lists approximately 250,000 distinct CDR3 sequences; roughly 14% were seen once. This clonotype came up a few times. Germline V gene lookup returns CDR1 ENHRY and CDR2 SYGVKD. The CDR3 runs to 18 residues. The junction had 17 bases not matched to a gene; V was cut back by 6 bases and J by 4 bases. The clonotype comes from a human donor who was either an allogeneic HSCT recipient or a stem cell or donor lymphocyte infusion donor (not recorded which). It is not recorded whose cells these are; they may come from a transplant donor. Sequencing was done on a sample of blood, either unsorted or a sorted T cell fraction (not recorded which). The chain links TRBV10-3 to TRBJ1-2; 10 bases are shared with TRBD1. CDR3 loop: CAIRGSDRGRGVLYGYTF. The CDR3 nucleotides read TGTGCCATCAGAGGAAGCGACAGGGGGCGCGGTGTTCTCTATGGCTACACCTTC.